The present entry profiles one T cell receptor beta chain with its context. Its antigen is still unknown. Time point noted: pre-treatment sample, taken before nivolumab and TIL therapy. These data come from a study of TIL therapy for anti-PD-1-resistant metastatic lung cancer. In the study overall: Tumor harvest preceded PD-1/PD-L1 blockade, followed by nivolumab treatment.

Sequencing used immunoSEQ v3. Profiled with immunoSEQ multiplex PCR; TCRdb holds only in-frame clones, not every one. The table records some 20,000 clones, 60% to 80% of them present only once. The study, taken as a whole, reports: TIL clonotype persistence in blood showed no apparent association with response.

CDR1 and CDR2 (germline): MGHRA, YSYEKL. This CDR3 is built from 15 residues. V was clipped by 10 bases and J by 1 base, with 19 bases between them. The specimen was blood, collected at baseline. The chain couples TRBV4-1 to TRBJ2-5, with a tentative D call TRBD1 (5 bases). The clonotype originates from a person between 25 and 80 years old with non-small cell lung cancer. CDR3 in amino acids: CATSAGRAIQETQYF. The CDR3 nucleotides read TGCGCCACATCGGCAGGCAGGGCCATCCAAGAGACCCAGTACTTC.